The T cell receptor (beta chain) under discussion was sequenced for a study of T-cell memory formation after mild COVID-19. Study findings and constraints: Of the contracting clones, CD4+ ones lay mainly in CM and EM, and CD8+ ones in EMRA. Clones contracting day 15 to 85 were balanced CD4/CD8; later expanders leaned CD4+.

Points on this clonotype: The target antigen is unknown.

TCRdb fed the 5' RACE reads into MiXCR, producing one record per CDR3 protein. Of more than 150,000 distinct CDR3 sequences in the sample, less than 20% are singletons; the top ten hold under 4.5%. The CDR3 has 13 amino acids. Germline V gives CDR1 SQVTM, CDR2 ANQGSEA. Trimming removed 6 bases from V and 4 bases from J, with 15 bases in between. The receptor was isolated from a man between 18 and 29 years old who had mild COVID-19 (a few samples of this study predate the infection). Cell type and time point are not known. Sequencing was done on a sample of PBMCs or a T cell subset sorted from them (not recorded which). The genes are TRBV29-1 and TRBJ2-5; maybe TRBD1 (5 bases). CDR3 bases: TGCAGCGTACCGACAGAACTGCTAGAGACCCAGTACTTC. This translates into CSVPTELLETQYF.